This is a list of T cell receptor beta chains from one sample in a study of blood T cell repertoires in COVID-19. Method: immunoSEQ multiplex PCR; TCRdb's copy keeps in-frame clones and lacks some. This sample has around 130,000 clones; about 88% occur once, and the top ten carry 2.3%. Sequencing input: PBMCs or T cells enriched from blood (not recorded which). The source is a woman between 45 and 60 years old who had recovered from COVID-19. The conserved cysteine and the conserved F or W are not part of the CDR3 here.

CDR3	V	J
AISGWGGRRSYEQY	TRBV10-3	TRBJ2-7
ASSSQGLGEKLF	TRBV13	TRBJ1-4
ASSTTDRGYGYT	TRBV6-5	TRBJ1-2
ASSPGTILSNTEAF	TRBV18	TRBJ1-1
ASSIVLAEVVETQY	TRBV19	TRBJ2-5
ASSDGRAGTEAF	TRBV7-8	TRBJ1-1
ASSGTGHSYEQY	TRBV18	TRBJ2-7
ASSVVPEGGYGYT	TRBV9	TRBJ1-2
ASSLAGTGSSPLH	TRBV11-3	TRBJ1-6
ASSLDISQETQY	TRBV7-2	TRBJ2-5
ASSSGGPQH	TRBV12-3/TRBV12-4	TRBJ1-5
ASSQDTRGTQY	TRBV3-1/TRBV3-2	TRBJ2-5
ASTVPGQGARQPQH	TRBV21-1	TRBJ1-5
ASSLAGEGIDSPLH	TRBV7-6	TRBJ1-6
ASSPGGTTEAF	TRBV27	TRBJ1-1
ASSQEMAQPQH	TRBV4-3	TRBJ1-5
ASSLGSGNQPQH	TRBV5-5	TRBJ1-5
ASSVFVLIHIYEQY	TRBV6-4	TRBJ2-7